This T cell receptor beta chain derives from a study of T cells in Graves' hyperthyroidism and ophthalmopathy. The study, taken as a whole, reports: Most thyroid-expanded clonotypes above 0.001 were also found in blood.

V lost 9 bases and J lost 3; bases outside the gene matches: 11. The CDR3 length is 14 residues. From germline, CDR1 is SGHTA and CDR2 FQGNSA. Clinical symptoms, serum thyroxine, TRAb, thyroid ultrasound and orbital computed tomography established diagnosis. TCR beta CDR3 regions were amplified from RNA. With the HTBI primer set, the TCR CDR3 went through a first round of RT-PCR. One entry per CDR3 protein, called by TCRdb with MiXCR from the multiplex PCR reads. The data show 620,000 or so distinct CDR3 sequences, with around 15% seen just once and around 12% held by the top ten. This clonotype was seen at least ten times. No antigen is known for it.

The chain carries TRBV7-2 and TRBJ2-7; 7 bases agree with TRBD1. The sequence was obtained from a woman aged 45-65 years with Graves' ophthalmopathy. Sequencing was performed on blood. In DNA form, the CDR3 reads TGTGCCAGGGAACTCCCGGGACAGTACTACGAGCAGTACTTC. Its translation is CARELPGQYYEQYF.